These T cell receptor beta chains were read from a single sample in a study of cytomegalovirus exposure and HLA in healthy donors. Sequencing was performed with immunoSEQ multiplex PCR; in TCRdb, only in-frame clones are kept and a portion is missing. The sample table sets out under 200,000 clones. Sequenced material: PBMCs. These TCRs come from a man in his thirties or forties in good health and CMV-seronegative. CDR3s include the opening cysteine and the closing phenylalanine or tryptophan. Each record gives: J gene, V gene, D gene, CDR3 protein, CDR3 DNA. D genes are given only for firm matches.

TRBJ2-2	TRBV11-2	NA	CASSLIDTGELFF	TGTGCCAGCAGCCTAATAGACACCGGGGAGCTGTTTTTT
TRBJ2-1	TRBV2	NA	CASSETSRPPTNDNEQFF	TGTGCCAGCAGTGAAACTAGCCGACCCCCCACAAACGACAATGAGCAGTTCTTC
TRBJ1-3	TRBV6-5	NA	CATRGPGNTIYF	TGTGCCACCCGCGGGCCTGGAAACACCATATATTTT
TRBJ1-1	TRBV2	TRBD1	CASRGGAGGRGEAFF	TGTGCCAGCAGGGGTGGCGCAGGGGGGCGGGGTGAAGCTTTCTTT
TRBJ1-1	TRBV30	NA	CAWRGEGTEAFF	TGTGCCTGGAGAGGAGAAGGCACTGAAGCTTTCTTT
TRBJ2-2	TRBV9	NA	CASSVGGLVANTGELFF	TGTGCCAGCAGCGTGGGGGGACTTGTAGCGAACACCGGGGAGCTGTTTTTT
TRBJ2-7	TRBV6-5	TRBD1	CASSWTGTDIYEQYF	TGTGCCAGCAGTTGGACAGGGACCGACATCTACGAGCAGTACTTC
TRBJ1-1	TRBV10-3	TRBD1	CAISEYGQGYTEAFF	TGTGCCATCAGTGAATATGGACAGGGATACACTGAAGCTTTCTTT
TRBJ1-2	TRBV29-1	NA	CSVVGDGYTF	TGCAGCGTTGTAGGAGATGGCTACACCTTC
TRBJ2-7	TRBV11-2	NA	CASSLGGREGPHSYEQYF	TGTGCCAGCAGCTTAGGGGGCAGGGAAGGACCCCACTCCTACGAGCAGTACTTC
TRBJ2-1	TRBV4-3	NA	CASSQDTGWGYNEQFF	TGCGCCAGCAGCCAAGACACGGGATGGGGTTACAATGAGCAGTTCTTC
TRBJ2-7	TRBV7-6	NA	CASSLSSYEQYF	TGTGCCAGCAGCCTTAGCTCCTACGAGCAGTACTTC
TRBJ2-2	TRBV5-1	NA	CASSLLTDGELFF	TGCGCCAGCAGCTTGCTGACAGACGGGGAGCTGTTTTTT
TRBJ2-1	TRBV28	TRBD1	CASQGAYNEQFF	TGTGCCAGCCAGGGGGCCTACAATGAGCAGTTCTTC
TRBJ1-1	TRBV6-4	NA	CASSPIGGGTEAFF	TGTGCCAGCAGTCCAATAGGGGGTGGGACTGAAGCTTTCTTT
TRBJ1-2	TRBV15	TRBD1	CATSIIDRGFYGYTF	TGTGCCACCAGCATAATAGACAGGGGGTTCTATGGCTACACCTTC
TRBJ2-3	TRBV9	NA	CASSVVSTDTQYF	TGTGCCAGCAGCGTCGTCAGCACAGATACGCAGTATTTT
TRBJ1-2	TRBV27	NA	CASSPAQNRRGYTF	TGTGCCAGCAGTCCCGCACAAAACAGGCGAGGCTACACCTTC
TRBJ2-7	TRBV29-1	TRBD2	CSVTAGAGGLYEQYF	TGCAGCGTAACCGCTGGGGCGGGAGGGCTATACGAGCAGTACTTC
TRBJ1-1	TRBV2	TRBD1	CASSERGLMNTEAFF	TGTGCCAGCAGTGAAAGGGGGCTCATGAACACTGAAGCTTTCTTT
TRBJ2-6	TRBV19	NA	CATAGANVLTF	TGTGCCACGGCTGGGGCCAACGTCCTGACTTTC
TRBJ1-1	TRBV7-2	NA	CASSLVYTEAFF	TGTGCCAGCTCCCTCGTGTACACTGAAGCTTTCTTT
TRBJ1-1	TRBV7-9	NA	CATSTGWTEAFF	TGTGCCACCTCCACGGGGTGGACTGAAGCTTTCTTT
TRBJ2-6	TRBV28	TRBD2	CASASGGSGANVLTF	TGTGCCAGTGCTAGCGGGGGCTCTGGGGCCAACGTCCTGACTTTC
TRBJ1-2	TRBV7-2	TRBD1	CASSLQGAVAYGYTF	TGTGCCAGCAGCTTACAGGGGGCAGTAGCCTACGGCTACACCTTC
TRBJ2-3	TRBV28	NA	CASSLLQGTDTQYF	TGTGCCAGCAGTTTATTGCAGGGTACAGATACGCAGTATTTT
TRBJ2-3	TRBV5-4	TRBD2	CASSLGGTSGAGLDTQYF	TGTGCCAGCAGCTTGGGCGGGACTAGCGGGGCCGGGTTGGATACGCAGTATTTT
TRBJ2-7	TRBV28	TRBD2	CASQTRTSGRNEQYF	TGTGCCAGCCAGACCAGGACTAGCGGGAGAAACGAGCAGTACTTC
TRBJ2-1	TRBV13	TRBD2	CASSLEEGGPGNEQFF	TGTGCCAGCAGCTTAGAGGAGGGAGGGCCGGGGAATGAGCAGTTCTTC
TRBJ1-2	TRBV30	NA	CAWMSGREGYTF	TGTGCCTGGATGTCAGGGAGGGAGGGCTACACCTTC
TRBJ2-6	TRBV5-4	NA	CASSLAGAHSGANVLTF	TGTGCCAGCAGCTTGGCTGGAGCACACTCTGGGGCCAACGTCCTGACTTTC
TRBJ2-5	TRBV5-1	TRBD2	CASSLMTGSTSGNRETQYF	TGCGCCAGCAGCTTGATGACCGGATCCACTAGCGGGAACCGCGAGACCCAGTACTTC
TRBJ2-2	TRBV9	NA	CASSVGPGTGELFF	TGTGCCAGCAGCGTAGGGCCAGGCACCGGGGAGCTGTTTTTT
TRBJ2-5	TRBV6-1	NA	CASRDSGRETQYF	TGTGCCAGCAGAGATTCGGGTAGGGAGACCCAGTACTTC
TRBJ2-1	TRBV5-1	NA	CASSLGGEQFF	TGCGCCAGCAGCTTGGGAGGTGAGCAGTTCTTC
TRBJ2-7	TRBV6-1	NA	CASSYSREQYF	TGTGCCAGCAGTTATTCTAGGGAGCAGTACTTC